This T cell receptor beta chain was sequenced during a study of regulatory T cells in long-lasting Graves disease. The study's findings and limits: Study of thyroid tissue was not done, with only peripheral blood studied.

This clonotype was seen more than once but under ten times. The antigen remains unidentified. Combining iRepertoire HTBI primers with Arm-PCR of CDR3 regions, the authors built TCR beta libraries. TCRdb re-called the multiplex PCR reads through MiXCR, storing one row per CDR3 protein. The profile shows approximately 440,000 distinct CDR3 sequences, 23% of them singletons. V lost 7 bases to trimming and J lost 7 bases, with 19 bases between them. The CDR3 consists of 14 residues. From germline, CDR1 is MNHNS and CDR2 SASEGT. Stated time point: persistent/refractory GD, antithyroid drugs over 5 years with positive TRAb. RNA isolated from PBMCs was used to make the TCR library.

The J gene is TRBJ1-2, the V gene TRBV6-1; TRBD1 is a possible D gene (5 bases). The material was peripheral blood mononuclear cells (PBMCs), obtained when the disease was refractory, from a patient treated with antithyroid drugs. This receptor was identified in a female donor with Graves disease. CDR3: CASTLRGSSIGYTF. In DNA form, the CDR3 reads TGTGCCAGCACCCTTCGGGGCTCCTCTATTGGCTACACCTTC.